This T cell receptor beta chain was sequenced during a study of T cell changes during pregnancy in multiple sclerosis (dated by TCRdb to between 2017 and 2020). At the level of the whole study: In women with multiple sclerosis, the researchers looked at how the T cell repertoire shifted as pregnancy progressed.

Measured from the cysteine to the phenylalanine, the CDR3 is 14 residues long. Left in the record is the CDR3 DNA by itself, 42 bases read in frame from the first base. Reading the germline V gene (reference sequence) gives CDR1 SEHNR and CDR2 FQNEAQ. Here V drops 1 base and J drops 3 bases, and the junction holds 0 bases not matched to any gene. The library was produced with the immunoSEQ multiplex PCR assay. The table comes from immuneACCESS by way of TCRdb, which keeps in-frame sequences with V and J called. Part of the clones is missing from these tables; in studies checked, under half for an unresolved V gene and the rest for unknown reasons. The sample includes about 110,000 clones, with 91% observed a single time. The top ten clonotypes cover about 3.2% of the sample. As to this clone: There is no known antigen for this receptor. Base-call qualities are not available, and no considerably larger clone is one nucleotide away. The sample has other DNA sequences that encode this CDR3 too.

The starting material was peripheral blood, obtained after pregnancy. The chain uses TRBV7-9 and TRBJ1-2, with 9 middle bases fitting TRBD1. The TCR sequence derives from a female donor with multiple sclerosis, enrolled in a pregnancy study. The nucleotides read TGTGCCAGCAGCTTAGGACAGGGGGACTATGGCTACACCTTC. Its amino acids are CASSLGQGDYGYTF.